The following is a TCR beta chain sequence with its context. The CDR3 sequence is 14 residues long. Germline loops: CDR1 SGHTA, CDR2 FQGNSA. Trimming took 5 bases from V and 3 from J; bases not matched to a gene: 5. The data stem from a study of blood T cell repertoires in COVID-19. As originally analysed: Amplifying reference gene primers gave estimates of nucleated cell counts. Method: immunoSEQ multiplex PCR; TCRdb's copy keeps in-frame clones and lacks some. V and J calls and clone size follow that table, whereas D and trimming were derived from the DNA. Here the sample spans 150,000 or so clones, 82% being singletons.

The TCR originated in a woman older than 75 with acute or convalescent COVID-19. This chain uses TRBV7-2 with TRBJ1-2, with 8 bases matching TRBD1. Sequencing was carried out using peripheral blood. This CDR3 is CASSPQGADYGYTF. The CDR3 DNA sequence: TGTGCCAGCAGCCCCCAGGGGGCGGACTATGGCTACACCTTC.